These T cell receptor beta chains were read from a single sample in a study of spatial heterogeneity in lung cancer. TCRdb analysed the 5' RACE reads with MiXCR anew, one entry per CDR3 protein. The top ten clones hold 6.5% to 8.5% of a sample with under 100,000 distinct CDR3 sequences, approximately 8.2% of them seen once. Sample: PBMCs, taken at surgery. The receptors stem from a male donor with early-stage non-small cell lung cancer. The CDR3 runs from the conserved cysteine through the conserved F or W. The order of the fields is clone size, J gene, V gene, D gene, CDR3 DNA, CDR3 protein. The D gene is left open where the match is weak. The size of a clone is reported for some rows only, either as once, few or many, or as a class for expanded clones.

many	TRBJ1-1	TRBV30	-	TGTGCCTGGAGTGAGCGCACTGAAGCTTTCTTT	CAWSERTEAFF
few	TRBJ2-7	TRBV23-1	-	TGCGCCAGCAGTCAATCTGCAGAGACAGACCCCTACGAGCAGTACTTC	CASSQSAETDPYEQYF
-	TRBJ2-1	TRBV28	-	TGTGCCAGCAGTTTATGGGGGTTCTACAATGAGCAGTTCTTC	CASSLWGFYNEQFF
few	TRBJ2-7	TRBV12-3/TRBV12-4	TRBD2	TGTGCCAGCAGTTTGGGGCTAGCGGGGGTCGAGCAGTACTTC	CASSLGLAGVEQYF
medium-sized	TRBJ1-4	TRBV10-3	-	TGTGCCATCAGCAGGACTCTGAAGGAAAAACTGTTTTTT	CAISRTLKEKLFF
many	TRBJ2-3	TRBV18	TRBD2	TGTGCCAGCTCACTGACAGCGGGGGCTAGCACAGATACGCAGTATTTT	CASSLTAGASTDTQYF
-	TRBJ1-1	TRBV7-3	-	TGTGCCAGCAGCTTAGACCCCTGGGACACTGAAGCTTTCTTT	CASSLDPWDTEAFF
many	TRBJ1-2	TRBV20-1	-	TGCAGTGCTAGAGCCGGGGGTGCCCTCGGAGGCTACACCTTC	CSARAGGALGGYTF
few	TRBJ2-7	TRBV20-1	TRBD2	TGCAGTGCTAGAGACTGGGGGACGCTAGCGGTTCATCCCTACGAGCAGTACTTC	CSARDWGTLAVHPYEQYF
few	TRBJ2-7	TRBV29-1	TRBD1	TGCAGCGTCACCGGGACAGGGGGCTCCGAGCAGTACTTC	CSVTGTGGSEQYF
-	TRBJ2-2	TRBV5-1	-	TGCGCCAGCAGCGCCCTAAGAACAGAGTCCGGGGAGCTGTTTTTT	CASSALRTESGELFF
many	TRBJ1-2	TRBV9	-	TGTGCCAGCAGCGGCTCCTATGGCTACACCTTC	CASSGSYGYTF
few	TRBJ2-1	TRBV5-1	-	TGCGCCAGCAGCCGGTCGACAGAGAGCTCCTACAATGAGCAGTTCTTC	CASSRSTESSYNEQFF
-	TRBJ1-1	TRBV7-9	TRBD1	TGTGCCAGCAGCTTAGGACAGGGGGAAACTGAAGCTTTCTTT	CASSLGQGETEAFF
few	TRBJ2-2	TRBV2	-	TGTGCCAGCAGTGGTAGGACAACGAACACCGGGGAGCTGTTTTTT	CASSGRTTNTGELFF
-	TRBJ2-1	TRBV6-6	TRBD2	TGTGCCAGCAGTTACCTCCCGGGGGGAATCAATGAGCAGTTCTTC	CASSYLPGGINEQFF
-	TRBJ2-5	TRBV5-1	-	TGCGCCAGCAGCTTGGAACCCGCGGGGCAAGAGACCCAGTACTTC	CASSLEPAGQETQYF
many	TRBJ1-1	TRBV29-1	TRBD1	TGCAGCGTTCACAGGGGATTAAGCACTGAAGCTTTCTTT	CSVHRGLSTEAFF
many	TRBJ1-1	TRBV12-3/TRBV12-4	TRBD1	TGTGCCAGCACCCAGGGCCCCGGGACAGGATCGAACACTGAAGCTTTCTTT	CASTQGPGTGSNTEAFF
few	TRBJ2-3	TRBV6-1	-	TGTGCCAGCAGTATTTTAGAAGGCACAGATACGCAGTATTTT	CASSILEGTDTQYF